This is a list of T cell receptor beta chains from one sample in a study of blood T cell repertoires in COVID-19. Method: immunoSEQ multiplex PCR; TCRdb's copy keeps in-frame clones and lacks some. This sample has approximately 270,000 clones, with approximately 90% found just once. The sample comprised PBMCs or T cells enriched from blood (not recorded which). These receptors all stem from a man aged 40-49 years who had been exposed to COVID-19. Both conserved end residues are part of each CDR3. D genes are given only for firm matches.

>TRBV3-1/TRBV3-2|TRBD2
CASSHSGSPKNIQYF
>TRBV12-3/TRBV12-4|TRBD1
CASNRGLGGYTF
>TRBV19|TRBD1
CASSRTTGGRTGELFF
>TRBV7-3|.
CASSSGPNQPQHF
>TRBV7-9|.
CASSSFRAHEAFF
>TRBV5-1|TRBD2
CASSLQRDYKETQYF
>TRBV10-3|TRBD2
CAISDTSGRASYEQYF
>TRBV7-9|TRBD2
CASSLAGTTSGVQFF
>TRBV5-1|.
CASSLRVGEQYF
>TRBV14|.
CASSLSGTLGDSPLHF
>TRBV28|TRBD1
CASNLYGQGTGELFF
>TRBV9|TRBD2
CASSVSSGSSDTQYF
>TRBV10-1|.
CASQGNTGELFF
>TRBV3-1/TRBV3-2|.
CASSQGRGLLNTEAFF
>TRBV9|.
CASSVAGSSSYNEQFF
>TRBV11-2|.
CASSLDDRQESSYNEQFF
>TRBV9|.
CASSEQGQSNTEAFF
>TRBV3-1/TRBV3-2|.
CASSQGSGTSYNEQFF
>TRBV13|.
CASSPSSSYEQYF
>TRBV9|TRBD1
CASSAGQGRSTNEKLFF
>TRBV14|TRBD1
CASSQVWTGNDNEQFF
>TRBV4-2|TRBD2
CASSQSRLAGGYNEQFF
>TRBV9|TRBD1
CASSSGTGNSPLHF
>TRBV28|.
CASSLTGDGYTF
>TRBV7-2|TRBD2
CASSQTSGGPELFF
>TRBV4-1|.
CASSPRKSMNTEAFF
>TRBV6-4|.
CASSEGRGSGANVLTF